This TCR beta chain was profiled in a study of breast tumors, draining lymph nodes, adjacent tissues. The table lists this clonotype with many counts. In TCRdb, the multiplex PCR reads were re-called with MiXCR into one record per CDR3 protein. This table has hundreds of thousands of distinct CDR3 sequences, approximately 29% appearing once. Axillary draining lymph nodes of breast cancer patients supplied the node samples. J lost 5 bases, V lost 4 bases, and 5 bases had no gene match. The CDR3 runs 13 residues. The germline CDR1 and CDR2 sequences are DFQATT and SNEGSKA (reference sequence). This receptor was identified in a female donor with breast cancer. Some clones in this sample may be carry-over from other donors' samples. Input material: axillary lymph node tissue. This chain links TRBV20-1 with TRBJ2-5; TRBD2 matches at 9 bases. The CDR3: CSAKLAGRETQYF. As DNA, the CDR3 is TGCAGTGCTAAACTAGCGGGTAGGGAGACCCAGTACTTC.